Ten or more counts support the clone carrying this TCR beta chain. This record comes from a study of T cells in Graves' hyperthyroidism and ophthalmopathy. About the research overall: Peripheral blood was taken when the disease was first diagnosed, before any treatment began.

TCR beta CDR3 regions were amplified from RNA. Carried out on the TCR CDR3, a first-round RT-PCR used the HTBI primer set. Each CDR3 protein is one row after TCRdb ran MiXCR on the multiplex PCR reads. The sample shows about 570,000 distinct CDR3 sequences, approximately 14% of them seen only once. It was 8.5 to 10 ml of fresh peripheral blood that supplied the PBMCs. There are 12 residues in the CDR3. The germline CDR1 and CDR2 sequences are DFQATT and SNEGSKA (reference sequence). V lost 6 bases to trimming and J lost 7 bases, with 15 bases between them. The chain employs TRBV20-1 and TRBJ1-2; D remains unclear. The sequencing sample was made of blood. The source of this sequence is a woman between 40 and 55 years old with Graves' hyperthyroidism. The CDR3 loop is CSAPPGYGGYTF. CDR3 bases: TGCAGTGCCCCTCCAGGCTACGGTGGCTACACCTTC.